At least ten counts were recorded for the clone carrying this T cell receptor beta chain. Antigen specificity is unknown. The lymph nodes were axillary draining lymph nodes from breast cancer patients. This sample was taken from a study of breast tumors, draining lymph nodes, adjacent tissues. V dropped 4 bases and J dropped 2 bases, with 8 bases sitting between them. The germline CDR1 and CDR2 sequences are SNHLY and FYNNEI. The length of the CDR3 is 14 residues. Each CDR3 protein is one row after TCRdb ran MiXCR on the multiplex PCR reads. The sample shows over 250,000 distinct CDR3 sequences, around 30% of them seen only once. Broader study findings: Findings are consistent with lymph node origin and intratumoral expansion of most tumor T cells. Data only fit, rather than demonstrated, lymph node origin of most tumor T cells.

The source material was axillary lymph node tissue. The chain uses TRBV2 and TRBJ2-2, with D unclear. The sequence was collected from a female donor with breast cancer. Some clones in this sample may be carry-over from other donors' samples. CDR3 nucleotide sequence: TGTGCCAGCAGTGCCTTTTTTAACACCGGGGAGCTGTTTTTT. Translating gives CASSAFFNTGELFF. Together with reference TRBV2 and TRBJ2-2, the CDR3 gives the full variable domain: EPEVTQTPSHQVTQMGQEVILRCVPISNHLYFYWYRQILGQKVEFLVSFYNNEISEKSEIFDDQFSVERPDGSNFTLKIRSTKLEDSAMYFCASSAFFNTGELFFGEGSRLTVL.